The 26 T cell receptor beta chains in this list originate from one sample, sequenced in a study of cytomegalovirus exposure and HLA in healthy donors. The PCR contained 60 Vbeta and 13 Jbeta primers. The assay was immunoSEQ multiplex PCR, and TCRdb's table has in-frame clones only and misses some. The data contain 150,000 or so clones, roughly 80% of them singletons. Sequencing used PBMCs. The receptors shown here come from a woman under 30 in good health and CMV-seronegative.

The CDR3 region is CASSSGQGYEQYF. DNA for the CDR3: TGTGCCAGCAGCTCGGGACAGGGCTACGAGCAGTACTTC. The chain has TRBV2 and TRBJ2-7; 9 positions match TRBD1. Per the germline V gene, CDR1 is SNHLY and CDR2 is FYNNEI. CDR3 size: 13 residues. V lost 6 bases to trimming and J lost 3 bases; unmatched junction nucleotides: 3.

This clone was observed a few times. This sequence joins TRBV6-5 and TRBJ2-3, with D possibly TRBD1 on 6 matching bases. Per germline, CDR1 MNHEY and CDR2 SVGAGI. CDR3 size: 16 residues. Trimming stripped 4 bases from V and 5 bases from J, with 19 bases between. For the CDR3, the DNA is TGTGCCAGCAGTTTATTTTTGGGAACAGGGTTAGATACGCAGTATTTT. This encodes CASSLFLGTGLDTQYF.

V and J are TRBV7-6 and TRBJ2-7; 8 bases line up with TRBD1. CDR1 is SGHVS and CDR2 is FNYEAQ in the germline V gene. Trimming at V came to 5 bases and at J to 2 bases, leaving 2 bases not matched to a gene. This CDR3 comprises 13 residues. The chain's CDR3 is CASSRDRTYEQYF. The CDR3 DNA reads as TGTGCCAGCAGCAGGGACAGGACCTACGAGCAGTACTTC.

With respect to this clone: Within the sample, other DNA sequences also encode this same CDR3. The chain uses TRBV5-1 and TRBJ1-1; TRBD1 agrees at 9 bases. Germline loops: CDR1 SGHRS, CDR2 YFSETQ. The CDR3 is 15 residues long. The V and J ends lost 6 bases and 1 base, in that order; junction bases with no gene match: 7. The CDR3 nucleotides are TGCGCCAGCATGGACAGGGGCCGCACGAACACTGAAGCTTTCTTT. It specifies CASMDRGRTNTEAFF.

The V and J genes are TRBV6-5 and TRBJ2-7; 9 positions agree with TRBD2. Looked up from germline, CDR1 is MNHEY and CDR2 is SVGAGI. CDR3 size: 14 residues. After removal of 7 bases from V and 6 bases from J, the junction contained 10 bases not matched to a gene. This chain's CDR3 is CASTLSGSSGEQYF. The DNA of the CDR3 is TGTGCCAGCACCCTTAGCGGGAGCAGTGGCGAGCAGTACTTC.

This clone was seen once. The CDR3 loop reads CASSPLAGVSVGEQFF. The DNA of the CDR3 is TGTGCCAGCAGTCCATTAGCGGGAGTTAGTGTCGGTGAGCAGTTCTTC. The J gene is TRBJ2-1, the V gene TRBV6-4; 9 nucleotides agree with TRBD2. Germline trimming cut 5 bases from V and 9 bases from J; bases unmatched to any gene: 14. The CDR3 length is 16 residues. CDR1 is MRHNA and CDR2 is SNTAGT in the germline V gene.

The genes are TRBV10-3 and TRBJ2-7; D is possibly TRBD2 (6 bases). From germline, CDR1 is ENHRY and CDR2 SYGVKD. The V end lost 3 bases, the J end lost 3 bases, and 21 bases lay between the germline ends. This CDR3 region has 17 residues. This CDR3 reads CAISERLVVSNIYEQYF. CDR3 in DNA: TGTGCCATCAGTGAACGACTAGTAGTGAGCAATATCTACGAGCAGTACTTC.

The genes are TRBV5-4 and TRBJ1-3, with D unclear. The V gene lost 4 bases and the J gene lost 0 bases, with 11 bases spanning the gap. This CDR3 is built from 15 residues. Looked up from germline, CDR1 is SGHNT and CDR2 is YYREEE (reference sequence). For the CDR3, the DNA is TGTGCCAGCAGCCTCGGACGGGGCTCTGGAAACACCATATATTTT. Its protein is CASSLGRGSGNTIYF.

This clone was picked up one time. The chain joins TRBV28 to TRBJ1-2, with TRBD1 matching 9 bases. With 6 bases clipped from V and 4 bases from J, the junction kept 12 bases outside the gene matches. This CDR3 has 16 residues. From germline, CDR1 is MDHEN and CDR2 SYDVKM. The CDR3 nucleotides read TGTGCCAGCAGCCGGACAGGGGCTGGGGGCATCTATGGCTACACCTTC. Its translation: CASSRTGAGGIYGYTF.

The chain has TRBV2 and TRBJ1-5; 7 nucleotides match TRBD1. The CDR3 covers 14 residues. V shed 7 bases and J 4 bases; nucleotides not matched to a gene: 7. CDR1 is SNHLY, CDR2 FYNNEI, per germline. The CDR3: CASIPNRGNQPQHF. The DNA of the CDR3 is TGTGCCAGCATCCCCAACAGGGGAAATCAGCCCCAGCATTTT.

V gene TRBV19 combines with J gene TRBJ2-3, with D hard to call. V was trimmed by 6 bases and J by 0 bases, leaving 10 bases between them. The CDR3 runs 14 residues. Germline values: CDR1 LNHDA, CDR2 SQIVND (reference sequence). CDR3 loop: CASRTAVSTDTQYF. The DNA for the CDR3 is TGTGCCAGTAGAACTGCTGTGAGCACAGATACGCAGTATTTT.

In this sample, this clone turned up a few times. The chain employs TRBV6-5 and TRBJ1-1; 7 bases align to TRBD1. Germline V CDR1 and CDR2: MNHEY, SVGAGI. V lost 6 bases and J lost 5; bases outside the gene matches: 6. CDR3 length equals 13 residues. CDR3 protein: CASSPPGGTEAFF. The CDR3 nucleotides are TGTGCCAGCAGCCCCCCAGGGGGAACTGAAGCTTTCTTT.

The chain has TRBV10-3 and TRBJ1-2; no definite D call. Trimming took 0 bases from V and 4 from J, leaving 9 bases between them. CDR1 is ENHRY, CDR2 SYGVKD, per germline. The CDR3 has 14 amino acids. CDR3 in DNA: TGTGCCATCAGTGAGTCCGACCGGGGCTATGGCTACACCTTC. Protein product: CAISESDRGYGYTF.

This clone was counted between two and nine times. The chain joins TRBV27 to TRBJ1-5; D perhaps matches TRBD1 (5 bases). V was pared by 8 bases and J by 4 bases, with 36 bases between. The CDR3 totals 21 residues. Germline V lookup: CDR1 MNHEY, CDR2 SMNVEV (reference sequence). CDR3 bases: TGTGCCAGCCTTGGAATTTTTGTTCCAGGGCCGACAAAAAAAACGAATCAGCCCCAGCATTTT. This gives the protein CASLGIFVPGPTKKTNQPQHF.

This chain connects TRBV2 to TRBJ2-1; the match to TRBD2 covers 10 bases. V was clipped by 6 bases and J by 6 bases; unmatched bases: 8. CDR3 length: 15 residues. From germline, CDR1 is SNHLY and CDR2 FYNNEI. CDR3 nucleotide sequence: TGTGCCAGCAGAGCGACTAGCGGGCCATCCAATGAGCAGTTCTTC. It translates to CASRATSGPSNEQFF.

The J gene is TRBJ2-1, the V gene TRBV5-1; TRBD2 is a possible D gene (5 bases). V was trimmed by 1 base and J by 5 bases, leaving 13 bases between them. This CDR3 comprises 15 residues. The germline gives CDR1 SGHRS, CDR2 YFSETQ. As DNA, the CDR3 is TGCGCCAGCAGCTTGAGCAGGACTGGTGACAATGAGCAGTTCTTC. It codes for CASSLSRTGDNEQFF. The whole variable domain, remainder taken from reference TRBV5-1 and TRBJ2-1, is KAGVTQTPRYLIKTRGQQVTLSCSPISGHRSVSWYQQTPGQGLQFLFEYFSETQRNKGNFPGRFSGRQFSNSRSEMNVSTLELGDSALYLCASSLSRTGDNEQFFGPGTRLTVL.

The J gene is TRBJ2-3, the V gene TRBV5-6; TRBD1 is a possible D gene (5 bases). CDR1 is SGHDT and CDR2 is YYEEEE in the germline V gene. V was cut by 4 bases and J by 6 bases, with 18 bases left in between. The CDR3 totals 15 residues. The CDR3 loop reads CASSGAIRPVDTQYF. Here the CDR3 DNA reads TGTGCCAGCAGCGGGGCTATCCGGCCAGTGGATACGCAGTATTTT. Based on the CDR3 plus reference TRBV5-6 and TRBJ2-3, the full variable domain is DAGVTQSPTHLIKTRGQQVTLRCSPKSGHDTVSWYQQALGQGPQFIFQYYEEEERQRGNFPDRFSGHQFPNYSSELNVNALLLGDSALYLCASSGAIRPVDTQYFGPGTRLTVL.

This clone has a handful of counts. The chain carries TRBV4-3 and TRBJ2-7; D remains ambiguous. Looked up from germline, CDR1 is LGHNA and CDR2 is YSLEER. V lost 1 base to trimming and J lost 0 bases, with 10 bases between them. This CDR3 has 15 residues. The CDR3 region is CASSQAPGYSYEQYF. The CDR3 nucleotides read TGCGCCAGCAGCCAAGCCCCCGGGTACTCCTACGAGCAGTACTTC.

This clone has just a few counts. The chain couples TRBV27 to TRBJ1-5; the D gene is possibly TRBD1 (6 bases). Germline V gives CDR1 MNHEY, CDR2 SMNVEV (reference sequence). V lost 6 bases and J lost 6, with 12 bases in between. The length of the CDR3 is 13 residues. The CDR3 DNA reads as TGTGCCAGCAGCTTGGGCAGGGGTCAGCCCCAGCATTTT. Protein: CASSLGRGQPQHF.

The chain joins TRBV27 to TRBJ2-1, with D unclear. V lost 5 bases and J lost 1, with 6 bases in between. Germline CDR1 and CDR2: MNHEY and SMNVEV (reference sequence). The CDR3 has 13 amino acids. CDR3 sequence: CASSPVSYNEQFF. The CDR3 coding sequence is TGTGCCAGCAGTCCTGTTTCCTACAATGAGCAGTTCTTC.

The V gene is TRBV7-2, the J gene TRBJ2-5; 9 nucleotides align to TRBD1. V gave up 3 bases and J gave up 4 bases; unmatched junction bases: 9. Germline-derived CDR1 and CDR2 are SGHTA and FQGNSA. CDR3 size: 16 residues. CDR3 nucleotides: TGTGCCAGCAGCTTCACTCGGACAGGGGATGGAGAGACCCAGTACTTC. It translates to CASSFTRTGDGETQYF. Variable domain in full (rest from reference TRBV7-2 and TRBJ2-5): GAGVSQSPSNKVTEKGKDVELRCDPISGHTALYWYRQSLGQGLEFLIYFQGNSAPDKSGLPSDRFSAERTGGSVSTLTIQRTQQEDSAVYLCASSFTRTGDGETQYFGPGTRLLVL.

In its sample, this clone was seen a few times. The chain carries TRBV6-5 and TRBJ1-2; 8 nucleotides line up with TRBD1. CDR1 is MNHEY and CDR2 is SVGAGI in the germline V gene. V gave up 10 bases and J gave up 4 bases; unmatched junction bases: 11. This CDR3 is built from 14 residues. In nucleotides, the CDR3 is TGTGCCACCTGCATGGACAGGGCTCCCTATGGCTACACCTTC. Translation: CATCMDRAPYGYTF.

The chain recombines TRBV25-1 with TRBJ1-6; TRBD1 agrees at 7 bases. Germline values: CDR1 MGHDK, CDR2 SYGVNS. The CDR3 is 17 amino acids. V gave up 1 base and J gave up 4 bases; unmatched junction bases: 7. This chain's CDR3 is CASSELSSGQYNSPLHF. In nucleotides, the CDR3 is TGTGCCAGCAGTGAATTATCGTCGGGACAGTATAATTCACCCCTCCACTTT.

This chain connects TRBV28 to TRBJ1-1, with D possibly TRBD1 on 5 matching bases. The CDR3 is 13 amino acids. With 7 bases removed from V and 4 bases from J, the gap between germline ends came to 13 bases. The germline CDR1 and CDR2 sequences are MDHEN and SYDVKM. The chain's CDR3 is CASILQGGTEAFF. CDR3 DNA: TGTGCCAGCATTCTGCAGGGCGGCACTGAAGCTTTCTTT.

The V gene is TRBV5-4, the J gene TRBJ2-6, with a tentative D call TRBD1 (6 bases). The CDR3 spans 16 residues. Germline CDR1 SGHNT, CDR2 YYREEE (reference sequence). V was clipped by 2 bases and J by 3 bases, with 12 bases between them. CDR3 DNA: TGTGCCAGCAGCTTTTCCAGGGGAAGTGGGGCCAACGTCCTGACTTTC. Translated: CASSFSRGSGANVLTF.

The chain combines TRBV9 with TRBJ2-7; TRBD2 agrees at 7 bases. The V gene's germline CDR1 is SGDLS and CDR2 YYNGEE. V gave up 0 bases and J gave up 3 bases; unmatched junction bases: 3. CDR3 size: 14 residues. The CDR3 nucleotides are TGTGCCAGCAGCGTAGACTGGGGGGGCTACGAGCAGTACTTC. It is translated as CASSVDWGGYEQYF.